This T cell receptor (beta chain) is from a study of response to subunit inactivated influenza vaccine. Overall study results and limits: Each seasonal influenza vaccination, the authors suggested, recruits few new T cells.

Using its own MiXCR run on the RT-PCR reads, TCRdb lists one record per CDR3 protein. The sample lists about 540,000 distinct CDR3 sequences; 14% were seen once. V lost 6 bases and J lost 8, with 16 bases in between. Germline lookup yields CDR1 MNHEY and CDR2 SVGEGT. The CDR3 extends over 14 amino acids. Worth noting for this clonotype: Antigen: not known.

Sample: PBMCs from blood, taken 11 to 12 days after vaccination. The chain is built from TRBV6-2 or TRBV6-3 and TRBJ1-4; no clear D gene. This TCR was sampled from a man between 50 and 59 years old who received an inactivated influenza vaccine. In DNA, the CDR3 is TGTGCCAGCAGGTCCGGGTCAGCCAGCGAAAAACTGTTTTTT. It encodes CASRSGSASEKLFF.